This T cell receptor beta chain was sequenced in a study of blood T cell repertoires in COVID-19. Overall study context: The analysed material was cDNA or gDNA that came from T cells, B-cell-depleted T cells, or PBMCs.

The protocol was immunoSEQ multiplex PCR, while the TCRdb copy is restricted to in-frame clones and leaves out a portion. The repertoire holds 280,000 or so clones, with around 88% as singletons. The CDR3 has 13 residues. V was cut by 6 bases and J by 1 base, with 9 bases left in between. CDR1 is LNHDA and CDR2 is SQIVND in the germline V gene (reference sequence). The TCR sequence derives from a woman in her twenties or thirties who had recovered from COVID-19. The V call is TRBV19, the J call TRBJ1-1; D is unclear. Sequenced sample: peripheral blood. CDR3 sequence: CASSIEGNTEAFF. The CDR3 DNA follows: TGTGCCAGTAGCATCGAGGGGAACACTGAAGCTTTCTTT.